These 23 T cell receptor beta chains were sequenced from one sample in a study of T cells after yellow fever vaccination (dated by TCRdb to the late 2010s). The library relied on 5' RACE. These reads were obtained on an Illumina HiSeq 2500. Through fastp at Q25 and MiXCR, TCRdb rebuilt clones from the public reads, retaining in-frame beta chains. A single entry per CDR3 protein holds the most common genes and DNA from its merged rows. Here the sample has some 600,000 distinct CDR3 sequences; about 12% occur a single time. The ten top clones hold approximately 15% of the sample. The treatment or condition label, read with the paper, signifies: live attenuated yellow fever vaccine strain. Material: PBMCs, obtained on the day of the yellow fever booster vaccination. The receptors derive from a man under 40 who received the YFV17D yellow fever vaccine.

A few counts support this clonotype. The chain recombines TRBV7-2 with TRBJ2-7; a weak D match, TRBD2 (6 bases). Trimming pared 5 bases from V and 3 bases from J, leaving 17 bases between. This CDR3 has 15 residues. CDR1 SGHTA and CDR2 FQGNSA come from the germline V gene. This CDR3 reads CASSRGAREVYEQYF. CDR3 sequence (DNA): TGTGCCAGCAGCAGGGGAGCGCGGGAAGTCTACGAGCAGTACTTC.

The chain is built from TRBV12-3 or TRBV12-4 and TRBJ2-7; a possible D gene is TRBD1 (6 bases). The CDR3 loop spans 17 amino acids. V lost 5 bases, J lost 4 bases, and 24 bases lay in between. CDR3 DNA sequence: TGTGCCAGCAGTCCCCTTATGGGGGCAGGGGATCTTTACGAGCAGTACTTC. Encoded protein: CASSPLMGAGDLYEQYF.

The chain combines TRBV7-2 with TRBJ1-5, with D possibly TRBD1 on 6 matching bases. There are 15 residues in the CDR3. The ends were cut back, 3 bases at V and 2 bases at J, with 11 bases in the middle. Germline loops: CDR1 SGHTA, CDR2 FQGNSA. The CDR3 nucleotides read TGTGCCAGCAGCTTTACAGGGTCGGGCAATCAGCCCCAGCATTTT. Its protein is CASSFTGSGNQPQHF.

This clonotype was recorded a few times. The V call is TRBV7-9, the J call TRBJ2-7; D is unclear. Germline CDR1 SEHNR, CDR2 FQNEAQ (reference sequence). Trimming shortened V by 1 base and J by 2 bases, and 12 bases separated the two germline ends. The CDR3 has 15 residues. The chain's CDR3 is CASSLGVGTTYEQYF. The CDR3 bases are TGTGCCAGCAGCTTAGGGGTCGGTACTACCTACGAGCAGTACTTC. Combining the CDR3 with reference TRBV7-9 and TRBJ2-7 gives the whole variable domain DTGVSQNPRHKITKRGQNVTFRCDPISEHNRLYWYRQTLGQGPEFLTYFQNEAQLEKSRLLSDRFSAERPKGSFSTLEIQRTEQGDSAMYLCASSLGVGTTYEQYFGPGTRLTVT.

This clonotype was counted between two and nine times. DNA for the CDR3: TGCAGTGCGCCCTTGGCGGGAGGGCCCGGTGAGCAGTTCTTC. Its translation is CSAPLAGGPGEQFF. The gene calls are TRBV20-1 and TRBJ2-1, with TRBD2 matching over 9 bases. Germline CDR1 and CDR2: DFQATT and SNEGSKA (reference sequence). Germline trimming cut 6 bases from V and 9 bases from J; bases unmatched to any gene: 12. The CDR3 is 14 amino acids.

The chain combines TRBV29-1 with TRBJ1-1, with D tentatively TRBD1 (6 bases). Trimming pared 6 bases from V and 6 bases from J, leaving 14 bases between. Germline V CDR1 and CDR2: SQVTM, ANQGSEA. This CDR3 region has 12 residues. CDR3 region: CSVWGADAEAFF. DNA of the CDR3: TGCAGCGTCTGGGGGGCGGACGCTGAAGCTTTCTTT.

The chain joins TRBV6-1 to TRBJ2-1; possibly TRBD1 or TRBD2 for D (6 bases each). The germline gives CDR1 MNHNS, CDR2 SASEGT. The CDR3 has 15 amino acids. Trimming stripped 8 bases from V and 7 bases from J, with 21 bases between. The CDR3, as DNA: TGTGCCAGCGGCCTGGACTACAGGGCGGTGAATGAGCAGTTCTTC. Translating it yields CASGLDYRAVNEQFF.

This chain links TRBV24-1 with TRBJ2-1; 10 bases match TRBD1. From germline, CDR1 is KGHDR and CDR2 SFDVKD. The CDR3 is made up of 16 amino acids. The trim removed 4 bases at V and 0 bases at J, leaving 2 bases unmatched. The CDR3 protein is CATSEGQGSSYNEQFF. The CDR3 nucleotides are TGTGCCACCAGTGAGGGACAGGGGAGCTCCTACAATGAGCAGTTCTTC.

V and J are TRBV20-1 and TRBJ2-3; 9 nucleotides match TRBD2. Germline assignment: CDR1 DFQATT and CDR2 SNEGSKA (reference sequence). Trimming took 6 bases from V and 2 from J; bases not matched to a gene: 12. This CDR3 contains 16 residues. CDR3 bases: TGCAGTGCGGCCGGTCGTCTAGCGGGACACACAGATACGCAGTATTTT. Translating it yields CSAAGRLAGHTDTQYF.

This chain's CDR3 is CSARLGVGSFF. Written as DNA, the CDR3 is TGCAGCGCCCGGTTGGGAGTGGGGTCTTTCTTT. This rearrangement joins TRBV29-1 to TRBJ1-1, with unresolved D. Germline V lookup: CDR1 SQVTM, CDR2 ANQGSEA. The CDR3 spans 11 residues. The ends were cut back, 7 bases at V and 12 bases at J, with 18 bases in the middle. The variable domain in full, with the rest retrieved from reference TRBV29-1 and TRBJ1-1, is SAVISQKPSRDICQRGTSLTIQCQVDSQVTMMFWYRQQPGQSLTLIATANQGSEATYESGFVIDKFPISRPNLTFSTLTVSNMSPEDSSIYLCSARLGVGSFFGQGTRLTVV.

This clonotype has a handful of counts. Written as DNA, the CDR3 is TGTGCCAGCAGCCCCCCGCGGGGGGCTTATTCACCCCTCCACTTT. This codes for CASSPPRGAYSPLHF. The genes are TRBV7-6 and TRBJ1-6; tentatively, D is TRBD1 (6 bases). CDR3 length: 15 amino acids. Per germline, CDR1 SGHVS and CDR2 FNYEAQ. The ends were cut back, 5 bases at V and 8 bases at J, with 16 bases in the middle. Full variable domain (missing parts from reference TRBV7-6 and TRBJ1-6): GAGVSQSPRYKVTKRGQDVALRCDPISGHVSLYWYRQALGQGPEFLTYFNYEAQQDKSGLPNDRFSAERPEGSISTLTIQRTEQRDSAMYRCASSPPRGAYSPLHFGNGTRLTVT.

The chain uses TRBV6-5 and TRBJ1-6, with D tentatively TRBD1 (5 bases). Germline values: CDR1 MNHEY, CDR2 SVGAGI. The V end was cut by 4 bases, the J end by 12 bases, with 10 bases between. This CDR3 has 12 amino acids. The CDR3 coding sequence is TGTGCCAGCAGTTTGGAGGGGAAACCCCTCCACTTT. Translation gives CASSLEGKPLHF.

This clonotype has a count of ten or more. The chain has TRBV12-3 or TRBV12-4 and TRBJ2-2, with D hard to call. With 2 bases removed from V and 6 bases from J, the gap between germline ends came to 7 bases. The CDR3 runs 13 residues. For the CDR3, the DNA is TGTGCCAGCAGTTTACAAGGTGCCGGGGAGCTGTTTTTT. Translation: CASSLQGAGELFF.

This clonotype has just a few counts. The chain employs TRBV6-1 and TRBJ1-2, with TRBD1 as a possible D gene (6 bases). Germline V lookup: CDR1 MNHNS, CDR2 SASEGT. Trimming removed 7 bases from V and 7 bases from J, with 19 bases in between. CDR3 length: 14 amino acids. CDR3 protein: CASTPEGGVGGYTF. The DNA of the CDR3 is TGTGCCAGCACCCCCGAGGGGGGGGTCGGTGGCTACACCTTC.

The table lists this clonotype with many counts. The CDR3 here is CASSSRHLTEAFF. DNA for the CDR3: TGTGCCAGCAGTTCGCGACATCTCACTGAAGCTTTCTTT. The gene calls are TRBV27 and TRBJ1-1, with D uncertain. The CDR3 is made up of 13 amino acids. Germline V gene sequence: CDR1 MNHEY, CDR2 SMNVEV (reference sequence). The V gene lost 4 bases and the J gene lost 4 bases, with 10 bases spanning the gap.

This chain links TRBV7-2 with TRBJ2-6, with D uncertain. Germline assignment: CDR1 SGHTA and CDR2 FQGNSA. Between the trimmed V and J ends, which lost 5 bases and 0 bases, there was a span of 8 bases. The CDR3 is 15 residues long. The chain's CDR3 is CASSRPYSGANVLTF. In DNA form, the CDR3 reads TGTGCCAGCAGCCGACCTTACTCTGGGGCCAACGTCCTGACTTTC.

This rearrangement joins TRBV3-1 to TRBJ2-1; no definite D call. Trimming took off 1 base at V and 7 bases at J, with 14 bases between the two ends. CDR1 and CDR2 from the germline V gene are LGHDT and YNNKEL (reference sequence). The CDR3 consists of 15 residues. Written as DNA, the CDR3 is TGTGCCAGCAGCCAAGCAACCACTACAGTAAATGAGCAGTTCTTC. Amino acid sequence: CASSQATTTVNEQFF.

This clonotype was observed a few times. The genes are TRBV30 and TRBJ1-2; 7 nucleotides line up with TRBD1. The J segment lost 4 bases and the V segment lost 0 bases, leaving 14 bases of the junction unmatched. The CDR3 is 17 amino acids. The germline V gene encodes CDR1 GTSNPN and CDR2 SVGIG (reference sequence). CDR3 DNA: TGTGCCTGGAGTGTACGGGACAGCTTTTCCACCTCCTATGGCTACACCTTC. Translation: CAWSVRDSFSTSYGYTF.

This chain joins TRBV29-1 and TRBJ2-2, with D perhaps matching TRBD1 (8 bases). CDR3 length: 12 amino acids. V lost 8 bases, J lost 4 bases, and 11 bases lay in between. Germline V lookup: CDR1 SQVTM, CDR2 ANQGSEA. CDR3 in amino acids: CSTGGVTGELFF. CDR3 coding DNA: TGCAGCACAGGGGGGGTCACCGGGGAGCTGTTTTTT.

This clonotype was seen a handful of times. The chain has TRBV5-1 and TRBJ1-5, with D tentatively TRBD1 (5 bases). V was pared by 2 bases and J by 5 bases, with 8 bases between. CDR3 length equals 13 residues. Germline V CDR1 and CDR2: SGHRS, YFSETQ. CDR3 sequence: CASSFDSYQPQHF. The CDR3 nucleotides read TGCGCCAGCAGCTTCGACAGTTATCAGCCCCAGCATTTT. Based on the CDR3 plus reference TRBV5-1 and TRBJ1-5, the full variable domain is KAGVTQTPRYLIKTRGQQVTLSCSPISGHRSVSWYQQTPGQGLQFLFEYFSETQRNKGNFPGRFSGRQFSNSRSEMNVSTLELGDSALYLCASSFDSYQPQHFGDGTRLSIL.

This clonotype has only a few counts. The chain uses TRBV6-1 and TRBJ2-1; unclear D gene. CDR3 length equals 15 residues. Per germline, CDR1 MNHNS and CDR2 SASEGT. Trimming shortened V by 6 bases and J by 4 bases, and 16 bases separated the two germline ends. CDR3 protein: CASRLTPFSYNEQFF. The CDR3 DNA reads TGTGCCAGCAGGCTGACCCCCTTCTCGTACAATGAGCAGTTCTTC.

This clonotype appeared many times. The CDR3 protein is CSARDRYTGELFF. In nucleotides, the CDR3 is TGCAGTGCCAGGGACAGATACACCGGGGAGCTGTTTTTT. The chain links TRBV20-1 to TRBJ2-2; 7 nucleotides match TRBD1. CDR1 and CDR2 (germline): DFQATT, SNEGSKA (reference sequence). The CDR3 covers 13 residues. The junction had 4 bases not matched to a gene; V was cut back by 6 bases and J by 3 bases.

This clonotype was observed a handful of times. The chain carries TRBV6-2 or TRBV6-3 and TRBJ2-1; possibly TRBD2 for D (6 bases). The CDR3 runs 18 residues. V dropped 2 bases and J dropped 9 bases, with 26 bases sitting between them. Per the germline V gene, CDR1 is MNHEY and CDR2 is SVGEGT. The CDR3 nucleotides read TGTGCCAGCAGTTACGGTTTTTCGGCGGGAAAGAGTCGGGCTGAGCAGTTCTTC. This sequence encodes CASSYGFSAGKSRAEQFF.